The entry that follows covers one T cell receptor (beta chain) sequence. Its target is unknown. TCR alpha and beta CDR3 regions were amplified from RNA using iRepertoire nested multiplex PCR. One-step reverse transcription and amplification started from around 100-400 ng of tissue mRNA or PBMC total RNA. TCRdb passed the multiplex PCR reads through MiXCR, listing each CDR3 protein once. The sample yields fewer than 500,000 distinct CDR3 sequences, about 40% seen once. The data derive from a study of glioma-infiltrating T cells. Study details: About a million peripheral T cells were targeted at about 4.5- to 11-fold coverage.

Study outcomes and limitations: Gliomas, especially low-grade, showed above-expected tissue-blood divergence; non-neoplastic patients showed below. Shared blood CDR3 signature motifs marked patients with low tissue-blood divergence.

The germline V gene has CDR1 LGHNA and CDR2 YNFKEQ. Trimming at V came to 1 base and at J to 2 bases, leaving 8 bases not matched to a gene. This CDR3 has 16 amino acids. The TCR sequence derives from a human donor with low-grade glioma or glioblastoma, undergoing nonglioma brain surgery, or in good health (not recorded which). Sequencing was performed on glioma tissue, nonneoplastic brain tissue, or PBMCs (not recorded which). The chain uses TRBV4-2 and TRBJ2-7; 7 bases are a match to TRBD1. The CDR3: CASSQGGTGDPYEQYF. The CDR3, as DNA: TGTGCCAGCAGCCAAGGGGGTACAGGGGACCCCTACGAGCAGTACTTC.